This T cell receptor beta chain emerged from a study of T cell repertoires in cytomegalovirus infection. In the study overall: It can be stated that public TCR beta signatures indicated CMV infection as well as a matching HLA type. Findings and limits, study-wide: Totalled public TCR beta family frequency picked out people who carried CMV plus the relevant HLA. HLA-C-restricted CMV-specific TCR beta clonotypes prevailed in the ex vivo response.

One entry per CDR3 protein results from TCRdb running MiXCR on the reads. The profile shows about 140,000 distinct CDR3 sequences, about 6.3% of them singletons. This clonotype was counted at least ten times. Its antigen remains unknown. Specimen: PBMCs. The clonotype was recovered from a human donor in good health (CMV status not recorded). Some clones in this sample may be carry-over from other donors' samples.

CDR3 nucleotide sequence: TGTGCCAGCAGCCATATGTGGACAGGGGACAACAATGAGCAGTTCTTC. This codes for CASSHMWTGDNNEQFF. This chain links TRBV7-9 with TRBJ2-1; 9 nucleotides agree with TRBD1. The V gene end was trimmed by 5 bases and the J gene end by 5 bases; junction bases not matched to a gene: 10. CDR1 and CDR2 from the germline V gene are SEHNR and FQNEAQ (reference sequence). The CDR3 totals 16 residues. Based on the CDR3 plus reference TRBV7-9 and TRBJ2-1, the full variable domain is DTGVSQNPRHKITKRGQNVTFRCDPISEHNRLYWYRQTLGQGPEFLTYFQNEAQLEKSRLLSDRFSAERPKGSFSTLEIQRTEQGDSAMYLCASSHMWTGDNNEQFFGPGTRLTVL.